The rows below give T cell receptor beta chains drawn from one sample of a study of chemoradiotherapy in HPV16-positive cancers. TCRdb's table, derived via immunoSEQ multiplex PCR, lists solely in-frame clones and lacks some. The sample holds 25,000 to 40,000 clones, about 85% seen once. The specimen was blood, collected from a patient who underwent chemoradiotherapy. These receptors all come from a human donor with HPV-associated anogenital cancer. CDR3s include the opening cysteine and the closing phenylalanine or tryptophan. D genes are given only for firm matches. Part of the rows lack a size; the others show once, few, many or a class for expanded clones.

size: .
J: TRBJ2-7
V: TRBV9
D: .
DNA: TGTGCCAGCAGCCCATTCCTTTCTGGCGGGGCCAGCTACGAGCAGTACTTC
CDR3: CASSPFLSGGASYEQYF

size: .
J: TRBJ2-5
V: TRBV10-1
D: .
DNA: TGCGCCAGCAGTGAGGGGGGCGCGGAGACCCAGTACTTC
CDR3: CASSEGGAETQYF

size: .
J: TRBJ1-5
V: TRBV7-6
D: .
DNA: TGTGCCAGCAGTACGACAGAGAATCAGCCCCAGCATTTT
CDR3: CASSTTENQPQHF

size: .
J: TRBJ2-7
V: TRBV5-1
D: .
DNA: TGCGCCAGCAGCTTGGCCCTGGGGTCTGGGGGCTCCGAGCAGTACTTC
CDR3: CASSLALGSGGSEQYF

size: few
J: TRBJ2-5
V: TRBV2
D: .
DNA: TGTGCCAGCAGTGAATCGGCGGGGAGCTTACAAGAGACCCAGTACTTC
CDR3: CASSESAGSLQETQYF

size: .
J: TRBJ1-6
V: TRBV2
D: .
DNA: TGTGCCAGCCACGGACAGATTTATAATTCACCCCTCCACTTT
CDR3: CASHGQIYNSPLHF

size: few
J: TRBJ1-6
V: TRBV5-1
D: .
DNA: TGCGCCAGCAGCTTGGAGGGCAACAGTAATTCACCCCTCCACTTT
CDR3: CASSLEGNSNSPLHF

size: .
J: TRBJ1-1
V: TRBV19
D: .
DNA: TGTGCCAGTAGTCGGGACGGCTTCACTGAAGCTTTCTTT
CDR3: CASSRDGFTEAFF

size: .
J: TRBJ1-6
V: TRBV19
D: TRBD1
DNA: TGTGCCAGTAGTAGGACAGGGATGGAGGCACCCCTCCACTTT
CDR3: CASSRTGMEAPLHF

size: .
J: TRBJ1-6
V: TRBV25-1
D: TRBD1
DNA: TGTGCCAGCAGAGAACAGGGGGCCTATAATTCACCCCTCCACTTT
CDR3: CASREQGAYNSPLHF

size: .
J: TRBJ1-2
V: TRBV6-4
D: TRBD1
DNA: TGTGCCAGCGGTTCACAGGGACAGGATGGCTACACCTTC
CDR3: CASGSQGQDGYTF

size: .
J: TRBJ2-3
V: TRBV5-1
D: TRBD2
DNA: TGCGCCAGCAGGGGCGGGGGGGCGACAGATACGCAGTATTTT
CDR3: CASRGGGATDTQYF

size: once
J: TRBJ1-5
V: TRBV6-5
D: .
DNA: TGTGCCAGCAGTTATTATGGCCCCAATCAGCCCCAGCATTTT
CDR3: CASSYYGPNQPQHF

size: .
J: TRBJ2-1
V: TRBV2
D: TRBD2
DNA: TGTGCCAGCAGTGCGTCTAGCGGGTCCTACAATGAGCAGTTCTTC
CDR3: CASSASSGSYNEQFF

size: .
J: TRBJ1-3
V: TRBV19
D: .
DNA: TGTGCCAGTAGTATAGGACGTTTTCCCGGAAACACCATATATTTT
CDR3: CASSIGRFPGNTIYF

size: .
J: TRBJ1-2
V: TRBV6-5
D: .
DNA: TGTGCCAGCAGTCCCTCTCAATACACGGGCTACACCTTC
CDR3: CASSPSQYTGYTF

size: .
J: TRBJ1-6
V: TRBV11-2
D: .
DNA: TGTGCCAGCAGCTTTTTTTCACCCCTCCACTTT
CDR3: CASSFFSPLHF

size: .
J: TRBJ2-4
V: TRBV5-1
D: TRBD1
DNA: TGCGCCAGCAGCCTGGACAGGTTAGAAAACATTCAGTACTTC
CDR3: CASSLDRLENIQYF

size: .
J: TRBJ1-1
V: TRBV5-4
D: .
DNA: TGTGCCAGCAGCTGGGGGGCCGGGAACACTGAAGCTTTCTTT
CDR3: CASSWGAGNTEAFF

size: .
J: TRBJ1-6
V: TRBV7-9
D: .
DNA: TGTGCCAGCAGCCCAGCCGGGGGCAAGGGTAATTCACCCCTCCACTTT
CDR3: CASSPAGGKGNSPLHF

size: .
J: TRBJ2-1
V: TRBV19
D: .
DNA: TGTGCCAGTAGTAGAACAAAGGGGGGGAACAATGAGCAGTTCTTC
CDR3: CASSRTKGGNNEQFF

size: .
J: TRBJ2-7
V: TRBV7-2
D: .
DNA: TGTGCCAGCAGCTCCCAGGGACACTCGGAAGTCGGTTACGAGCAGTACTTC
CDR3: CASSSQGHSEVGYEQYF

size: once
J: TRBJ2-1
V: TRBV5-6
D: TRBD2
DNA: TGTGCCAGCAGCCCTCTTTTTACGGGGGGGCATAGTGAGCAGTTCTTC
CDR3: CASSPLFTGGHSEQFF

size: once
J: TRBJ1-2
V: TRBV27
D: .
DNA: TGTGCCAGCAGTTTTGTTGCAGGGCAAAATGATGGCTACACCTTC
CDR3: CASSFVAGQNDGYTF

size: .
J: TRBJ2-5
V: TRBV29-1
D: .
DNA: TGCAGCGTTGAAGAACCTCTTCAGGGGCAAGAGACCCAGTACTTC
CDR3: CSVEEPLQGQETQYF

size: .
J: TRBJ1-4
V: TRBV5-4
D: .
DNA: TGTGCCAGCGAAGAGGGCAGTCCTAATGAAAAACTGTTTTTT
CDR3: CASEEGSPNEKLFF

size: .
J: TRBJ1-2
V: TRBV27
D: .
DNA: TGTGCCAGCAGTTTAAACAGGTTTAACTATGGCTACACCTTC
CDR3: CASSLNRFNYGYTF

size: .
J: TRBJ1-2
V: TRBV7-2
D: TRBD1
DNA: TGTGCCAGCAGCGAAGCCTTACAGGGGAACTATGGCTACACCTTC
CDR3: CASSEALQGNYGYTF

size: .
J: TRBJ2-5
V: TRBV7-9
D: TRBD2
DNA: TGTGCCAGCAGCGGCACTAGCGCACCGAACCAAGAGACCCAGTACTTC
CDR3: CASSGTSAPNQETQYF

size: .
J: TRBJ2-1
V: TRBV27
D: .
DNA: TGTGCCAGCTTCGGACAGAGCTTGGTCGAAGAGCAGTTCTTC
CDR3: CASFGQSLVEEQFF

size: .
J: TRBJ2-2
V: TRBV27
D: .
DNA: TGTGCCAGCAGTTTTCTGGGCGCCGGGGAGCTGTTTTTT
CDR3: CASSFLGAGELFF

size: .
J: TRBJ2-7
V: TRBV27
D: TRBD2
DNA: TGTGCCAGCAGTTTAGGGGGGGTGGCTAACTACGAGCAGTACTTC
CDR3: CASSLGGVANYEQYF

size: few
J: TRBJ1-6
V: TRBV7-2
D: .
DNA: TGTGCCAGCAGCTTACCAGGCCTGCCCCTCCACTTT
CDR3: CASSLPGLPLHF

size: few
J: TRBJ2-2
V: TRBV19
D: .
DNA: TGTGCCAGTAGTCCGGACCCACGCGGGGAGCTGTTTTTT
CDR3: CASSPDPRGELFF

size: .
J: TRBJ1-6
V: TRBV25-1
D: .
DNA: TGTGCCAGCAGTGAATGGAACAGGCCCCTCCACTTT
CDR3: CASSEWNRPLHF

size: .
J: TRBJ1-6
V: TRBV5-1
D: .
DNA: TGCGCCAGCAGCTTGGCGAGTACGGGCCGGTCACCCCTCCACTTT
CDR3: CASSLASTGRSPLHF

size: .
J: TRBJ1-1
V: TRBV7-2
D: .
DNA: TGTGCCAGCAGCTTCGATTCCTTGAGAAACACTGAAGCTTTCTTT
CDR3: CASSFDSLRNTEAFF

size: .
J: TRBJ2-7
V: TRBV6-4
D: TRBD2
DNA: TGTGCCAGCAGGTGGCGGGGGGCATACGAGCAGTACTTC
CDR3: CASRWRGAYEQYF

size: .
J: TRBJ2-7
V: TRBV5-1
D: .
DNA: TGCGCCAGCAGCTTGGAAAACAGGGAAGATTACGAGCAGTACTTC
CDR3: CASSLENREDYEQYF

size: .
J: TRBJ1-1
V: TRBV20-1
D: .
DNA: TGCAGTGCCGACAGCGGGACTGAAGCTTTCTTT
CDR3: CSADSGTEAFF